This TCR beta chain was documented in a study of blood T cell repertoires in COVID-19. Study background: The origin of the acute and convalescent COVID-19 samples was the United States, Italy and Spain. PBMCs, B-cell-depleted T cells, or T cells were the source of the cDNA or gDNA that made up the material.

V lost 4 bases and J 0 bases, leaving 16 bases between the germline ends. This CDR3 region has 17 residues. Germline V gene data show CDR1 as LNHDA and CDR2 as SQIVND (reference sequence). Per the original methods: Amplification with reference gene primers provided the estimates of nucleated cell counts. The table came from immunoSEQ multiplex PCR; TCRdb's copy has only in-frame clones and leaves some out. The V and J calls and clone size are taken from that table; D and trimming were inferred from the DNA. In the table there are about 71,000 clones, about 70% of which are singletons. The sample consisted of peripheral blood. V gene TRBV19 combines with J gene TRBJ2-4; a weak D match, TRBD1 (6 bases). The receptor was isolated from an elderly woman with active or convalescent COVID-19. The CDR3 DNA reads TGTGCCAGTAGTACTCAGGGGTCAACTTTAGCCAAAAACATTCAGTACTTC. The encoded protein is CASSTQGSTLAKNIQYF.